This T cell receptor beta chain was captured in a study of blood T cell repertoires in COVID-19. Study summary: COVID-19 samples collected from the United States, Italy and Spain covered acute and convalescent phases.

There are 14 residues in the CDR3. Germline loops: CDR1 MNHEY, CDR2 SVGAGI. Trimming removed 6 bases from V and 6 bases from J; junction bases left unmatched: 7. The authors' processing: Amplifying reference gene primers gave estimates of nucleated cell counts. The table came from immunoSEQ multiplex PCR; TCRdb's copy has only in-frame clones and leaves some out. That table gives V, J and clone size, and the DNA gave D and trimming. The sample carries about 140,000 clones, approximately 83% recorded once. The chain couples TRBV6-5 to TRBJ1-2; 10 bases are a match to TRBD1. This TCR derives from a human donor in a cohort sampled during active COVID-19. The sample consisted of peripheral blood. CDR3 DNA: TGTGCCAGCAGACCTGCCGGGACAGGGGATGGCTACACCTTC. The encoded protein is CASRPAGTGDGYTF.